A selection of T cell receptor beta chains follows, all from one sample in a study of human T cells and chemical hapten exposure. A single record per CDR3 protein comes from TCRdb applying MiXCR to the RACE reads. The table includes some 400,000 distinct CDR3 sequences, about 4.4% detected once. This sample comprised whole blood, obtained in connection with sensitization to the hapten diphenylcyclopropenone (DPC). The receptors stem from a woman in her forties or fifties with alopecia areata. Some clones in this sample may be carry-over from other donors' samples. Each CDR3 is given with its conserved first and last residue. A D gene is named only where the DNA matches it firmly. Rows give clone size only sometimes, using once, few, many, or a class for an expanded clone.

V gene	clone size	J gene	D gene	CDR3 protein	CDR3 DNA
TRBV20-1	few	TRBJ1-6	-	CSARGIYNSPLHF	TGCAGTGCTAGGGGGATTTATAATTCACCCCTCCACTTT
TRBV6-1	many	TRBJ1-5	-	CASSEATDSNQPQHF	TGTGCCAGCAGTGAAGCGACAGATAGCAATCAGCCCCAGCATTTT
TRBV18	many	TRBJ1-1	-	CASSPQGPNTEAFF	TGTGCCAGCTCTCCACAGGGTCCGAACACTGAAGCTTTCTTT
TRBV7-9	many	TRBJ1-4	TRBD1	CASSSPQGRANEKLFF	TGTGCCAGCAGCTCCCCACAGGGGCGAGCTAATGAAAAACTGTTTTTT
TRBV6-5	few	TRBJ2-7	-	CAPPGVSYEQYF	TGTGCCCCCCCCGGGGTTTCCTACGAGCAGTACTTC
TRBV29-1	many	TRBJ2-7	TRBD2	CSVGLAGGKYF	TGCAGCGTGGGACTAGCGGGAGGGAAGTACTTC
TRBV30	few	TRBJ2-1	TRBD2	CAWSRDSSGSTNEQFF	TGTGCCTGGAGTCGAGATTCGAGCGGGAGTACCAATGAGCAGTTCTTC
TRBV7-9	many	TRBJ1-2	-	CASSLARAGDGYTF	TGTGCCAGCAGCCTCGCCAGGGCTGGGGATGGCTACACCTTC
TRBV5-5	many	TRBJ1-4	-	CASSLGDKPNEKLFF	TGTGCCAGCAGCTTGGGGGACAAACCAAATGAAAAACTGTTTTTT
TRBV9	many	TRBJ2-7	-	CAGHPTYEQYF	TGTGCCGGTCACCCCACCTACGAGCAGTACTTC
TRBV12-3/TRBV12-4	many	TRBJ1-1	-	CASSFRTEAFF	TGTGCCAGCAGTTTCCGGACTGAAGCTTTCTTT
TRBV20-1	-	TRBJ1-3	-	CSARENGGSFSGNTIYF	TGCAGTGCTAGAGAGAACGGGGGGTCCTTCTCTGGAAACACCATATATTTT
TRBV6-2/TRBV6-3	-	TRBJ1-2	-	CASSYSKGDGYGYTF	TGTGCCAGCAGTTACTCCAAGGGGGACGGCTATGGCTACACCTTC
TRBV12-3/TRBV12-4	many	TRBJ1-5	-	CASRRQFNQPQHF	TGTGCCAGCAGGCGACAGTTCAATCAGCCCCAGCATTTT
TRBV10-3	many	TRBJ2-3	TRBD2	CAIRLTSGDPLDTQYF	TGTGCCATCAGACTGACTAGCGGGGACCCGTTGGATACGCAGTATTTT
TRBV23-1	-	TRBJ2-1	-	CASPKGEGDNEQFF	TGCGCCAGCCCCAAGGGGGAGGGCGACAATGAGCAGTTCTTC
TRBV5-1	many	TRBJ2-7	-	CASSDITSYEQYF	TGCGCCAGCAGCGATATTACCTCCTACGAGCAGTACTTC
TRBV2	-	TRBJ2-2	-	CASSERGTGSTGELFF	TGTGCCAGCAGTGAACGAGGAACAGGGTCCACCGGGGAGCTGTTTTTT
TRBV12-3/TRBV12-4	many	TRBJ1-5	TRBD1	CASSQTGGRQPQHF	TGTGCCAGCAGCCAGACAGGGGGCAGGCAGCCCCAGCATTTT
TRBV3-1	-	TRBJ2-7	-	CASCHDPASGSYEQYF	TGTGCCAGCTGCCACGATCCCGCGTCAGGGTCCTACGAGCAGTACTTC
TRBV9	few	TRBJ1-2	TRBD1	CASSPRQGSGGYTF	TGTGCCAGCAGCCCCCGACAGGGATCCGGGGGCTACACCTTC
TRBV30	many	TRBJ2-2	TRBD2	CAWSTSGTGELFF	TGTGCCTGGAGCACTAGCGGCACCGGGGAGCTGTTTTTT
TRBV7-2	many	TRBJ1-5	-	CASSLDRNQPQHF	TGTGCCAGCAGCTTAGATCGAAATCAGCCCCAGCATTTT
TRBV2	few	TRBJ2-4	-	CASSSGGYEEYF	TGTGCCAGCAGTTCCGGGGGCTACGAGGAGTACTTC
TRBV7-9	many	TRBJ1-2	-	CASSLANRARSGYTF	TGTGCCAGCAGCTTAGCGAACAGGGCAAGGAGCGGCTACACCTTC
TRBV7-9	few	TRBJ1-3	-	CASKQGSGNTIYF	TGTGCCAGTAAACAGGGTTCCGGAAACACCATATATTTT
TRBV7-9	many	TRBJ1-5	TRBD1	CASSPTGGLQPQHF	TGTGCCAGCAGCCCGACAGGGGGCCTTCAGCCCCAGCATTTT
TRBV29-1	-	TRBJ2-2	TRBD2	CSVRAGENTGELFF	TGCAGCGTTCGAGCGGGAGAGAACACCGGGGAGCTGTTTTTT
TRBV28	-	TRBJ2-7	TRBD1	CASRSGTVSEQYF	TGTGCCAGCAGGTCCGGGACAGTGTCCGAGCAGTACTTC
TRBV12-5	many	TRBJ1-4	-	CASGDEKLFF	TGTGCTAGTGGAGATGAAAAACTGTTTTTT
TRBV6-2/TRBV6-3	-	TRBJ1-4	TRBD1	CASSSPGTAHEKLFF	TGTGCCAGCAGTTCGCCCGGGACAGCACATGAAAAACTGTTTTTT
TRBV9	few	TRBJ2-1	-	CASSVGGVPNEQFF	TGTGCCAGCAGCGTGGGGGGAGTACCCAATGAGCAGTTCTTC
TRBV5-1	-	TRBJ2-1	TRBD2	CASSPRTSGKWDEQFF	TGCGCCAGCAGCCCCAGGACTAGCGGGAAGTGGGATGAGCAGTTCTTC
TRBV6-1	many	TRBJ2-3	TRBD2	CASSEAGTGTSVNTQYF	TGTGCCAGCAGTGAAGCGGGGACCGGGACTAGTGTCAATACGCAGTATTTT
TRBV3-1	-	TRBJ2-7	-	CASSPPGTGSYEQYF	TGTGCCAGCAGCCCCCCCGGGACTGGATCCTACGAGCAGTACTTC
TRBV29-1	many	TRBJ2-3	-	CSVRSATDTQYF	TGCAGCGTTCGCAGCGCCACAGATACGCAGTATTTT
TRBV3-1	many	TRBJ1-1	-	CATHGGGSEAFF	TGTGCCACCCACGGGGGAGGGTCTGAAGCTTTCTTT
TRBV7-9	many	TRBJ2-5	-	CASRGSHQETQYF	TGTGCCAGCAGGGGGAGTCACCAAGAGACCCAGTACTTC
TRBV20-1	few	TRBJ2-7	-	CSARPPRGGSYEQYF	TGCAGTGCTAGGCCTCCTCGCGGAGGATCCTACGAGCAGTACTTC
TRBV20-1	-	TRBJ1-2	-	CSARGREVTYTF	TGCAGTGCAAGGGGCAGGGAGGTGACCTACACCTTC
TRBV27	-	TRBJ1-2	-	CASSLSVGSYGYTF	TGTGCCAGCAGTTTATCGGTCGGCAGCTATGGCTACACCTTC
TRBV7-3	few	TRBJ1-2	-	CASSLGGADYGYTF	TGTGCCAGCAGCTTAGGGGGCGCCGACTATGGCTACACCTTC
TRBV13	many	TRBJ1-2	TRBD1	CASSTDRGYGYTF	TGTGCCAGCAGCACGGACAGGGGATATGGCTACACCTTC
TRBV20-1	-	TRBJ1-1	-	CSAWAGGTEAFF	TGCAGTGCTTGGGCTGGGGGCACTGAAGCTTTCTTT
TRBV3-1	many	TRBJ1-1	-	CASSQETRGTEAFF	TGTGCCAGCAGCCAAGAGACGAGGGGGACTGAAGCTTTCTTT